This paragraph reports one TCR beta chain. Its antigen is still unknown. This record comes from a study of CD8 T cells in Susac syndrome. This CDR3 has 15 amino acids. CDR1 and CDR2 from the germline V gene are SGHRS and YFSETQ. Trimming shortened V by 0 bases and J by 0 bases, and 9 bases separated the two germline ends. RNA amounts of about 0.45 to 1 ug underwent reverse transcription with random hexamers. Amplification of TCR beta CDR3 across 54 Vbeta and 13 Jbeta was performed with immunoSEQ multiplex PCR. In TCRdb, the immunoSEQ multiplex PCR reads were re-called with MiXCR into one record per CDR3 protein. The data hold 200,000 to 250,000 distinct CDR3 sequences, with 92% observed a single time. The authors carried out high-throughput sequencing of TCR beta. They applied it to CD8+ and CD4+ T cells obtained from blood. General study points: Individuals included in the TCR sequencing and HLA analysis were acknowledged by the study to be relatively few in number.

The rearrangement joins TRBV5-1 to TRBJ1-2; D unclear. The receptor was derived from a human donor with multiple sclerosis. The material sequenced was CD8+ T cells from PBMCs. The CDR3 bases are TGCGCCAGCAGCTTGGGGCGAGATCCTAACTATGGCTACACCTTC. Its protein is CASSLGRDPNYGYTF.